The source of this T cell receptor (beta chain) is a study of blood T cell repertoires in COVID-19. For the study at large: Specimens from acute and convalescent COVID-19 originated in the United States, Italy and Spain. Sample material is recorded as cDNA or gDNA derived from T cells, B-cell-depleted T cells, or PBMCs.

As originally analysed: From reference gene primer amplification, estimates of nucleated cell counts were derived. The data were produced by immunoSEQ multiplex PCR, yet TCRdb's version contains in-frame clones alone and is incomplete. V, J and clone size derive from that table, while D and trimming were established from the DNA sequence. Of roughly 170,000 clones listed, roughly nine tenths are singletons. The CDR3 is 13 amino acids. Germline V gene sequence: CDR1 SGHDT, CDR2 YYEEEE. V shed 1 base and J 5 bases; nucleotides not matched to a gene: 1. Material: peripheral blood. The clonotype comes from a man between 65 and 79 years old with active or convalescent COVID-19. This rearrangement joins TRBV5-6 to TRBJ1-1; 8 bases match TRBD1. The CDR3 sequence is CASSLQGATEAFF. For the CDR3, the DNA is TGTGCCAGCAGCTTGCAGGGGGCAACTGAAGCTTTCTTT.